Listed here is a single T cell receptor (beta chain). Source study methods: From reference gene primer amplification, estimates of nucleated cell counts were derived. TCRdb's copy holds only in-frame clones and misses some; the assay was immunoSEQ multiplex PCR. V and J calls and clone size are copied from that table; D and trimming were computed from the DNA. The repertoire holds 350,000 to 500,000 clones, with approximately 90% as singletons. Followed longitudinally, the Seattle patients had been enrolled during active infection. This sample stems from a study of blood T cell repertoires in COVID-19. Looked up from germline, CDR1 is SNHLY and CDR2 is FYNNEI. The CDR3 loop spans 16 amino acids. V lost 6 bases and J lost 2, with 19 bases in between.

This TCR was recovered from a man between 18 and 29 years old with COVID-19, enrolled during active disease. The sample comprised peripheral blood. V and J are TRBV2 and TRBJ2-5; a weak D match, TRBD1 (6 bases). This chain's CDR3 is CASSQLWLQGQETQYF. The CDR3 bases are TGTGCCAGCAGCCAACTCTGGCTGCAGGGGCAAGAGACCCAGTACTTC.